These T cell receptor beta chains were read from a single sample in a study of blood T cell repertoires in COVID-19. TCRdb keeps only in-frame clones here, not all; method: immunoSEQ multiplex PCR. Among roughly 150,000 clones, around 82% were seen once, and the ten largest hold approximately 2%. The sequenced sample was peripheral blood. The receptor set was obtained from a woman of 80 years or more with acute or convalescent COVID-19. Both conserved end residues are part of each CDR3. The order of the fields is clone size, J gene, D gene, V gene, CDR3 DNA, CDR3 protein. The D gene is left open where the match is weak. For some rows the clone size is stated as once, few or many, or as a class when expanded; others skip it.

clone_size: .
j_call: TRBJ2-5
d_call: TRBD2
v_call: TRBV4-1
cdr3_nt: TGCGCCAGCAGCCCGCGGACTAGCGGGCTCCAAGAGACCCAGTACTTC
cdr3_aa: CASSPRTSGLQETQYF

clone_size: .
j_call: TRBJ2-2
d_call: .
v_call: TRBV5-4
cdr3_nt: TGTGCCAGCAGCTTGGACCAGGCTACGAACACCGGGGAGCTGTTTTTT
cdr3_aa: CASSLDQATNTGELFF

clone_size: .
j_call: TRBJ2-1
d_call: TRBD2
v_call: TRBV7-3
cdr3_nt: TGTGCCAGCAGCTTTCGGACTAGCGGGCATGAGCAGTTCTTC
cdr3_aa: CASSFRTSGHEQFF

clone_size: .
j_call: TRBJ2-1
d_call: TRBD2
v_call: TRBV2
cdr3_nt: TGTGCCAGCGACCGTGAGGCGGGAGTTCCATACAATGAGCAGTTCTTC
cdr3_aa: CASDREAGVPYNEQFF

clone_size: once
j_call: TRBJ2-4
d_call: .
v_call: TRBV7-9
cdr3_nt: TGTGCCAGCAGCTTAGTCTCAGGGGGGACCAAAAACATTCAGTACTTC
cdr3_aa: CASSLVSGGTKNIQYF

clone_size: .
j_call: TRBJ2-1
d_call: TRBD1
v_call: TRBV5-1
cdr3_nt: TGCGCCAGCAGCTTTAACCAAGACAGGGGGACCTACAATGAGCAGTTCTTC
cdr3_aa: CASSFNQDRGTYNEQFF

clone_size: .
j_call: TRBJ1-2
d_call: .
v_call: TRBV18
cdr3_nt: TGTGCCAGCTCACCCACCGGCGGTTTTAACTATGGCTACACCTTC
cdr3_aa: CASSPTGGFNYGYTF

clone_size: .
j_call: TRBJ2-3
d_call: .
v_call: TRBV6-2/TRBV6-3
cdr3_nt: TGTGCCAGCAGTTACACAGGGTCCCCTGGCACAGATACGCAGTATTTT
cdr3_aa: CASSYTGSPGTDTQYF

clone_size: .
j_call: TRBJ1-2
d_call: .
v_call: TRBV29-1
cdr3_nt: TGCAGCGTTGAACGCGTTTTTGGCTATGGCTACACCTTC
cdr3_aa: CSVERVFGYGYTF

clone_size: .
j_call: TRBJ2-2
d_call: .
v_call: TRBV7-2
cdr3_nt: TGTGCCAGCAGCGCGTTGGGGCAGAGGAACACCGGGGAGCTGTTTTTT
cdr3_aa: CASSALGQRNTGELFF

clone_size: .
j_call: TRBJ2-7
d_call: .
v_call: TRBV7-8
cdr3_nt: TGTGCCAGCAGTCGAGTACGGGCCTACGAGCAGTACTTC
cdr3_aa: CASSRVRAYEQYF

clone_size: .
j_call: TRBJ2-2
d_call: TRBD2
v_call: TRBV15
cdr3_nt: TGTGCCACCAGCAGAGAGACTAGCGGTCGGACCGGGGAGCTGTTTTTT
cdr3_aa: CATSRETSGRTGELFF

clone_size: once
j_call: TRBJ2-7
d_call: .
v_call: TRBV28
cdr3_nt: TGTGCCAGCAGTTCCCCTGCAGGCCGAGATTCTCCCTACGAGCAGTACTTC
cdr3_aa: CASSSPAGRDSPYEQYF

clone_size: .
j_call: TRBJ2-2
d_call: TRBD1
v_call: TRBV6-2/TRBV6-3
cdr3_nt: TGTGCCAGCAGTTTAGGGACAGGGAAGGCCGGGGAGCTGTTTTTT
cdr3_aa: CASSLGTGKAGELFF

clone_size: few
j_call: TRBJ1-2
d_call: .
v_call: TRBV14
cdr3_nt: TGTGCCAGCAGCCAAGTACAGACTAAGGGCTACACCTTC
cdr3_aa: CASSQVQTKGYTF

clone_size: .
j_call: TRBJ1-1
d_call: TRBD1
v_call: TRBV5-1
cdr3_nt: TGCGCCAGCAGCTTGGAGGGGGCAGGGTTGGCTTTCTTT
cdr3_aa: CASSLEGAGLAFF

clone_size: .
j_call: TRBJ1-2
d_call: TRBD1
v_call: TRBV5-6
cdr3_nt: TGTGCCAGCAGCCCACGAGGACAGGGGGTTTATGGCTACACCTTC
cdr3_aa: CASSPRGQGVYGYTF

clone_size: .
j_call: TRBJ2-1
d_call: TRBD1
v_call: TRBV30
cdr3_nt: TGTGCCTGGAGTTTTCCTTTTGACAGGGGAAGGTACAATGAGCAGTTCTTC
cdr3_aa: CAWSFPFDRGRYNEQFF

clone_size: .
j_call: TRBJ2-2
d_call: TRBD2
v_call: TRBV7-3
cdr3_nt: TGTGCCAGCAGCCAGGGACTACGGGACACCGGGGAGCTGTTTTTT
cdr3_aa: CASSQGLRDTGELFF

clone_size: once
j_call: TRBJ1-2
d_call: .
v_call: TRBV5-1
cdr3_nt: TGCGCCAGCAGCTTGGGAGGATATGGCTACACCTTC
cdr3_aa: CASSLGGYGYTF

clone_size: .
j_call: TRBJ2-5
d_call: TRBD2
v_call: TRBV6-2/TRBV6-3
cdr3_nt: TGTGCCAGCAGTTACTCGGCTCTAGCGGGGCCGGAGACCCAGTACTTC
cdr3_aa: CASSYSALAGPETQYF

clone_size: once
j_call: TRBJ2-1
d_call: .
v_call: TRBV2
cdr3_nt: TGTGCCAGCATCACCGGGACTCCGGGTGACAATGAGCAGTTCTTC
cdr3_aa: CASITGTPGDNEQFF

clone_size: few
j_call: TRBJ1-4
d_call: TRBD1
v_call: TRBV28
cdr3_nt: TGTGCCAGCACCTCAGGGGGAGTTGAAAAACTGTTTTTT
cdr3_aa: CASTSGGVEKLFF

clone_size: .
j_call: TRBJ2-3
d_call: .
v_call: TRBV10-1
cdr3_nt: TGCGCCAGCAGTGATCCGCGGGCGAGCACAGATACGCAGTATTTT
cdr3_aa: CASSDPRASTDTQYF

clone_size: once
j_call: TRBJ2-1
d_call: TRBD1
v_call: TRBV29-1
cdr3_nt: TGCAGCGTGAGGGGGCTCGGACAGGGCTACAATGAGCAGTTCTTC
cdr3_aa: CSVRGLGQGYNEQFF

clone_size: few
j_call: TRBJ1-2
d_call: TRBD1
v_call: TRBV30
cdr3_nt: TGTGCCTGGAGTGGAGCAGGGGGCTCCTTTAACTATGGCTACACCTTC
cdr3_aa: CAWSGAGGSFNYGYTF

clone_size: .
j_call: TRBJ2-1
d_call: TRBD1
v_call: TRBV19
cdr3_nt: TGTGCCAGTAGTATACTTTCGGGACAGGGAGTTAATGAGCAGTTCTTC
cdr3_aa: CASSILSGQGVNEQFF

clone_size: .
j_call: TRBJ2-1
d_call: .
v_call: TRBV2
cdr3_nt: TGTGCCAGCAGTGCACTCAATGAGCAGTTCTTC
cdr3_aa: CASSALNEQFF

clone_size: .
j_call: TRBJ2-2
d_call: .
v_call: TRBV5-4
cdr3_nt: TGTGCCAGCAGCTTGGGTCTCACCGGGGAGCTGTTTTTT
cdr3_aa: CASSLGLTGELFF

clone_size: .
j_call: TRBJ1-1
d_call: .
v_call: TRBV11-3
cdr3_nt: TGTGCCAGCAGCTTAGATACCGGGAGCACTGAAGCTTTCTTT
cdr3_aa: CASSLDTGSTEAFF